A single T cell receptor (beta chain) is shown here with its context. Living in 25 or so US areas, the participants were between roughly 18 and 89 years of age. Participant-given clinical history determined each cohort assignment. Cohort 3 donors counted as recovered after two negative PCRs, clearance, or resolved symptoms. In the authors' methods: The assay estimated nucleated cells by amplifying reference gene primers. Assay used: immunoSEQ multiplex PCR; TCRdb lists only in-frame clones, some missing. Clonal size and the V and J genes are those of that table, whereas D and trimming came from the DNA. Counted here are 310,000 or so clones, roughly 86% occurring once; the ten biggest clones make up approximately 9%. This entry belongs to a study of blood T cell repertoires in COVID-19. The V gene's germline CDR1 is SGHVS and CDR2 FQNEAQ. The CDR3 consists of 16 residues. Trimming removed 4 bases at V and 1 base at J, with 17 bases between.

This receptor was identified in a woman younger than 35 who had recovered from COVID-19. The specimen was PBMCs or T cells enriched from blood (not recorded which). The chain uses TRBV7-8 and TRBJ2-7; D perhaps matches TRBD1 (6 bases). CDR3 amino acids: CASSSRSDGTSYEQYF. The CDR3 bases are TGTGCCAGCAGCTCGAGGTCCGACGGGACATCCTACGAGCAGTACTTC. The whole variable domain, remainder taken from reference TRBV7-8 and TRBJ2-7, is GAGVSQSPRYKVAKRGQDVALRCDPISGHVSLFWYQQALGQGPEFLTYFQNEAQLDKSGLPSDRFFAERPEGSVSTLKIQRTQQEDSAVYLCASSSRSDGTSYEQYFGPGTRLTVT.